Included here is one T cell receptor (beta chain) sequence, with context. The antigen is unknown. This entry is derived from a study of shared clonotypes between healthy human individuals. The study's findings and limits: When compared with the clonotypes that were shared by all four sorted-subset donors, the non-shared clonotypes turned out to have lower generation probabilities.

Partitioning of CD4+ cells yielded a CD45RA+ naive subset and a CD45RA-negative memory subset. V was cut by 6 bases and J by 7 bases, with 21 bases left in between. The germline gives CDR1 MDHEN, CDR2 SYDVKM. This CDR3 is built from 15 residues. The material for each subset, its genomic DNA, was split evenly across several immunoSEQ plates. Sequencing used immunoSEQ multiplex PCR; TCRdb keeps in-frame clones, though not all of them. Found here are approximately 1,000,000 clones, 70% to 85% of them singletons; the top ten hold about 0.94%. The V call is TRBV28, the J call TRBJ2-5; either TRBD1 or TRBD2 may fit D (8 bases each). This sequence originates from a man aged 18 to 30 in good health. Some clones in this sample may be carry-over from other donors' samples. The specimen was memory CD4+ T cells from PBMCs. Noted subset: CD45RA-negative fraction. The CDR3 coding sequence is TGTGCCAGCAGGCGGGGGGACAGGCCGCTATCGACCCAGTACTTC. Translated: CASRRGDRPLSTQYF.